The 8 T cell receptor beta chains presented below share a single source sample, sequenced in a study of blood T cell repertoires in COVID-19. TCRdb's copy holds only in-frame clones and misses some; the assay was immunoSEQ multiplex PCR. Of 250,000 to 300,000 clones in the sample, approximately 88% were seen once. Sequenced sample: peripheral blood. Receptor source: a woman in her twenties or thirties who had recovered from COVID-19.

The rearrangement joins TRBV6-6 to TRBJ1-1; possibly TRBD1 for D (5 bases). The CDR3 has 14 residues. The germline gives CDR1 MNHNY, CDR2 SVGAGI (reference sequence). Trimming removed 7 bases at V and 0 bases at J, with 12 bases between. The DNA of the CDR3 is TGTGCCAGCACTAAGGACACTATGAACACTGAAGCTTTCTTT. Residues: CASTKDTMNTEAFF.

The genes are TRBV5-1 and TRBJ2-7, with 9 bases identical to TRBD1. CDR1 and CDR2 (germline): SGHRS, YFSETQ. This CDR3 is built from 14 residues. The V gene end was trimmed by 5 bases and the J gene end by 4 bases; junction bases not matched to a gene: 7. CDR3 sequence: CASSPGQGRYEQYF. The CDR3 bases are TGCGCCAGCAGTCCGGGACAGGGACGGTACGAGCAGTACTTC.

The J gene is TRBJ2-5, the V gene TRBV7-2; tentative D call: TRBD2 (6 bases). The germline CDR1 and CDR2 sequences are SGHTA and FQGNSA. The CDR3 is made up of 15 amino acids. The V end was cut by 2 bases, the J end by 4 bases, with 14 bases between. Here the CDR3 reads CASSLPNRRGETQYF. The CDR3 DNA sequence: TGTGCCAGCAGCTTACCAAACAGGAGGGGAGAGACCCAGTACTTC.

This clone was recorded at least ten times. The chain links TRBV28 to TRBJ1-3; maybe TRBD1 (6 bases). The CDR3 length is 16 residues. V lost 5 bases to trimming and J lost 0 bases, with 14 bases between them. The germline gives CDR1 MDHEN, CDR2 SYDVKM. In DNA form, the CDR3 reads TGTGCCAGCAGTCCACAGGGAGGGGACTCTGGAAACACCATATATTTT. It translates to CASSPQGGDSGNTIYF.

The chain recombines TRBV28 with TRBJ2-7; tentative D call: TRBD2 (6 bases). This CDR3 contains 14 residues. V shed 6 bases and J shed 1 base, with 13 bases lying between them. Germline V gene lookup returns CDR1 MDHEN and CDR2 SYDVKM. CDR3 in amino acids: CASSPNAGSYEQYF. CDR3 in DNA: TGTGCCAGCAGCCCAAATGCGGGATCCTACGAGCAGTACTTC.

The CDR3 protein is CASGTLRGGTDTQYF. The CDR3 DNA follows: TGTGCCAGCGGCACCCTGCGGGGGGGAACAGATACGCAGTATTTT. This rearrangement joins TRBV7-2 to TRBJ2-3, with 9 positions matching TRBD2. V trimming: 8 bases; J trimming: 3 bases; junction bases outside the gene matches: 9. CDR3 length: 15 amino acids. Germline values: CDR1 SGHTA, CDR2 FQGNSA. The full variable domain, rest sourced from reference TRBV7-2 and TRBJ2-3, is GAGVSQSPSNKVTEKGKDVELRCDPISGHTALYWYRQSLGQGLEFLIYFQGNSAPDKSGLPSDRFSAERTGGSVSTLTIQRTQQEDSAVYLCASGTLRGGTDTQYFGPGTRLTVL.

The chain uses TRBV6-6 and TRBJ2-3, with D unresolved. The CDR3 is made up of 15 amino acids. The V gene lost 0 bases and the J gene lost 5 bases, with 12 bases spanning the gap. Germline values: CDR1 MNHNY, CDR2 SVGAGI (reference sequence). The CDR3 sequence is CASSYSWQGEDTQYF. CDR3 nucleotides: TGTGCCAGCAGTTACTCCTGGCAAGGAGAAGATACGCAGTATTTT.

The gene calls are TRBV27 and TRBJ1-4; maybe TRBD1 (6 bases). Germline V gene sequence: CDR1 MNHEY, CDR2 SMNVEV (reference sequence). This CDR3 is 15 amino acids long. The V end lost 0 bases, the J end lost 5 bases, and 10 bases lay between the germline ends. The CDR3 sequence is CASSLSLGQNEKLFF. The CDR3 bases are TGTGCCAGCAGTTTATCGCTCGGACAGAATGAAAAACTGTTTTTT.